This TCR beta chain was identified in a study of regulatory T cells in long-lasting Graves disease. The germline V gene has CDR1 SGHRS and CDR2 YFSETQ. This CDR3 contains 16 residues. Losses at the gene ends were 2 bases for V and 0 bases for J; bases not matched to a gene: 2. Sample time point: newly diagnosed GD, antithyroid drugs for less than 3 months. PBMC RNA served as the TCR library source. Arm-PCR of CDR3 regions and iRepertoire HTBI primers were used to build TCR beta libraries. One entry per CDR3 protein, called by TCRdb with MiXCR from the multiplex PCR reads. The sample comprises 500,000 or so distinct CDR3 sequences, under 20% of which are singletons, and 12% rests with the top ten. Another study also made use of these data, one on T cells in Graves' hyperthyroidism and ophthalmopathy. That work states: Model-based prediction identified ophthalmopathy a median approximately 6 months prior to its onset.

The chain carries TRBV5-1 and TRBJ2-1; 10 bases map to TRBD2. The TCR was taken from a man aged 35 to 55 with Graves disease. The sample in question was peripheral blood mononuclear cells (PBMCs), obtained at new diagnosis, from a patient treated with antithyroid drugs. The CDR3 is CASSLLAGGSYNEQFF. The CDR3 DNA reads TGCGCCAGCAGCTTATTAGCGGGAGGCTCCTACAATGAGCAGTTCTTC.